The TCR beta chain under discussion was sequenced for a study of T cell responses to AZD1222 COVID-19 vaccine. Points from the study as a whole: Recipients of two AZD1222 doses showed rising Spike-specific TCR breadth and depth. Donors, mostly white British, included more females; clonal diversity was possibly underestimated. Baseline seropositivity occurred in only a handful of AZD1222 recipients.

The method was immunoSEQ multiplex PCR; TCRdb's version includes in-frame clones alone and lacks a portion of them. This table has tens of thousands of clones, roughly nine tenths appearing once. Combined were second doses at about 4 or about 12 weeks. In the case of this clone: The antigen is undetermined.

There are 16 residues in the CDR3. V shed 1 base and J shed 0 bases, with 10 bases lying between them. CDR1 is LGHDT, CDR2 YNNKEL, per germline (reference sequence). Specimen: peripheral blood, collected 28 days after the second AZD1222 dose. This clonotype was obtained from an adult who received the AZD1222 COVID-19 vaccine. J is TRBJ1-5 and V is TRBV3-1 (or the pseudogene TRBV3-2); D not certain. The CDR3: CASSQGVQVSNQPQHF. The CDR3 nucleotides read TGTGCCAGCAGCCAAGGAGTGCAGGTTAGCAATCAGCCCCAGCATTTT.